This TCR beta chain was captured in a study of molecular identifiers for immune sequencing clone quantification. Study as a whole: Split five ways in replicates, RNA from approximately 20,000 or 100,000 naive CD8 cells had four portions sequenced.

The naive CD8 libraries originated from between about 17,000 and 1,000,000 sorted cells and drew on 10%, 30% or 50% RNA. The authors sorted naive CD8 T cells as CD8+CD4-CCR7+CD45RA+. From germline, CDR1 is SEHNR and CDR2 FQNEAQ (reference sequence). Deletions cut 1 base from V and 5 bases from J, with 20 bases between. The CDR3 contains 17 residues. This clonotype occurred a few times. The use of previously described methods and listed TCR primers produced the bulk TCR libraries. TCRdb recomputed calls from the PCR reads with MiXCR, one row per CDR3 protein. The sample carries some 320,000 distinct CDR3 sequences, about 22% recorded once.

V is TRBV7-9 and J is TRBJ1-2, with D unclear. The sequence was collected from a human donor in good health. Some libraries in this study had Jurkat cell RNA spiked in. Sequenced: naive CD8+ T cells from blood, with Jurkat cell RNA spiked in. Subset meaning: FACS-sorted CD8+CD4-CCR7+CD45RA+ naive T cells. CDR3 residues: CASSLEGGWGSVYGYTF. In nucleotides, the CDR3 is TGTGCCAGCAGCTTAGAAGGAGGGTGGGGATCGGTTTATGGCTACACCTTC.